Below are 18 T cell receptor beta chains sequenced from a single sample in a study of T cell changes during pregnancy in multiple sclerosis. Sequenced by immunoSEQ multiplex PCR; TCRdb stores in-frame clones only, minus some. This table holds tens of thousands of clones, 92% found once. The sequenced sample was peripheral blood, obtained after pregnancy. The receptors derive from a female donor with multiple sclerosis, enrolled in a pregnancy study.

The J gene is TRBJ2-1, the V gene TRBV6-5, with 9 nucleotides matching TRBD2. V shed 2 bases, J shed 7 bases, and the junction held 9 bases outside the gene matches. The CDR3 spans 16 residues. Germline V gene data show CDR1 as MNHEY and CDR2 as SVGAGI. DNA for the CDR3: TGTGCCAGCAGTTACCGAGGAGCGGGAGGTTTAAATGAGCAGTTCTTC. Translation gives CASSYRGAGGLNEQFF.

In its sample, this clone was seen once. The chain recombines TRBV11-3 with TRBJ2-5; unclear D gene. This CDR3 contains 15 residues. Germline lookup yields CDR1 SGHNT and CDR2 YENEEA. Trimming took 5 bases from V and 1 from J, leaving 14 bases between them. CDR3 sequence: CASSSRFATQETQYF. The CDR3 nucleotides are TGTGCCAGCAGCAGCCGATTCGCCACCCAAGAGACCCAGTACTTC.

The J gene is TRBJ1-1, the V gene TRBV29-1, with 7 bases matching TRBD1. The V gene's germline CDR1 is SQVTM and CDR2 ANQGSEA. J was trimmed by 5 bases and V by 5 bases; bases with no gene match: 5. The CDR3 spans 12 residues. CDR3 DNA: TGCAGCGTTCAAGGGGGCGGTACTGAAGCTTTCTTT. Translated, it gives CSVQGGGTEAFF.

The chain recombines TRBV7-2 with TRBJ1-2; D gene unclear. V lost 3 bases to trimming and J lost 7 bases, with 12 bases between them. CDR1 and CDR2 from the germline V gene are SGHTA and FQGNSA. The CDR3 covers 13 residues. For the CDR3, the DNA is TGTGCCAGCAGCTTTAGCCTACCAAGTGGCTACACCTTC. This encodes CASSFSLPSGYTF.

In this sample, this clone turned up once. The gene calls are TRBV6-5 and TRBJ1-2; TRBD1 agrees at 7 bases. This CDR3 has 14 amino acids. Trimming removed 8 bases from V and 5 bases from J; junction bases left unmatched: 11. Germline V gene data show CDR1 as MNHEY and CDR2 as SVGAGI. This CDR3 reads CASSKQGIGYGYTF. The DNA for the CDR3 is TGTGCCAGCTCCAAACAGGGGATTGGGTATGGCTACACCTTC.

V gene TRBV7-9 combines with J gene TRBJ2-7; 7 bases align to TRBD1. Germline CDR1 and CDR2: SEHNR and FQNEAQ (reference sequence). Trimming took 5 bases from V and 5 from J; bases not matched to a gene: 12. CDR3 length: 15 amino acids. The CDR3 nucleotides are TGTGCCAGCAGCCCCCAGGGGGACAGAGAAAACGAGCAGTACTTC. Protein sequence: CASSPQGDRENEQYF.

The CDR3 DNA is TGTGCCTGGAGTGTAAGACGGTCGAGGGCTGAAGCTTTCTTT. Protein sequence: CAWSVRRSRAEAFF. The chain recombines TRBV30 with TRBJ1-1; no firm D call. The CDR3 loop spans 14 amino acids. Germline V gene data show CDR1 as GTSNPN and CDR2 as SVGIG (reference sequence). Trimming shortened V by 0 bases and J by 6 bases, and 14 bases separated the two germline ends. The full variable domain, in which reference TRBV30 and TRBJ1-1 provide the parts outside the CDR3, is SQTIHQWPATLVQPVGSPLSLECTVEGTSNPNLYWYRQAAGRGLQLLFYSVGIGQISSEVPQNLSASRPQDRQFILSSKKLLLSDSGFYLCAWSVRRSRAEAFFGQGTRLTVV.

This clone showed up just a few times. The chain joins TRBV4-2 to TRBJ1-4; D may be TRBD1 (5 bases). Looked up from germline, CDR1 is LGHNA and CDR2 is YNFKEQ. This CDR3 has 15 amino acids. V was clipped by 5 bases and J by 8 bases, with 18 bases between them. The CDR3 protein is CASSYRRAEGEKLFF. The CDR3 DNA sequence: TGTGCCAGCAGCTACCGCAGGGCGGAAGGAGAAAAACTGTTTTTT.

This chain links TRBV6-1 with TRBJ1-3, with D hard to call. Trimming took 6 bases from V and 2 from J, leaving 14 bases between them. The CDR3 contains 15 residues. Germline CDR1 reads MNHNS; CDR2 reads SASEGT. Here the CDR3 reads CASRLGVSPGNTIYF. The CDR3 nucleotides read TGTGCCAGCAGACTCGGGGTTAGTCCTGGAAACACCATATATTTT.

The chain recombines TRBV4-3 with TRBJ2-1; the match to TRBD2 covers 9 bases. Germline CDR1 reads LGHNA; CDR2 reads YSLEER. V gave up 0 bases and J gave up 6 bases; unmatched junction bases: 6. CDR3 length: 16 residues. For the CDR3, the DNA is TGCGCCAGCAGCCAAGATTGGCGGGGGGGCCCCAATGAGCAGTTCTTC. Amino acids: CASSQDWRGGPNEQFF.

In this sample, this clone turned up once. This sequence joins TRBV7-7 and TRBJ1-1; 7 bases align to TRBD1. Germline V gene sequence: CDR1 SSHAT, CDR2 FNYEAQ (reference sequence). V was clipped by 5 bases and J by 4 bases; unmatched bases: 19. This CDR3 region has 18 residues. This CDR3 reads CASSPYRRQGGKGTEAFF. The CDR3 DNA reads TGTGCCAGCAGCCCTTATCGGAGACAGGGTGGAAAAGGCACTGAAGCTTTCTTT.

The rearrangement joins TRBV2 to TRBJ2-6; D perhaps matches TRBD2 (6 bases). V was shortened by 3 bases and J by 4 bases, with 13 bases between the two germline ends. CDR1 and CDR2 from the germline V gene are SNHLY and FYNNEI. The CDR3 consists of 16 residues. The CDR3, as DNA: TGTGCCAGCAGTGACACTGCGGGGACCGGGGCCAACGTCCTGACTTTC. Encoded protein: CASSDTAGTGANVLTF.

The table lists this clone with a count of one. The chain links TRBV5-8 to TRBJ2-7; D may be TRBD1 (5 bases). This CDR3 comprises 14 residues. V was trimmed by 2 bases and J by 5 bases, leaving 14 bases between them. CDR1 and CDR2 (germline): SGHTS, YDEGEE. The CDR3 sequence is CASSLGVYTDEQYF. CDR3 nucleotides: TGTGCCAGCAGCTTAGGGGTTTATACGGACGAGCAGTACTTC.

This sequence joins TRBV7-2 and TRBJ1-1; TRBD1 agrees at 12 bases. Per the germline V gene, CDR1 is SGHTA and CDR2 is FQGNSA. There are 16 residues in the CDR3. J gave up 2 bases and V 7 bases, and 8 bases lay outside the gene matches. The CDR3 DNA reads TGTGCCAGCACCACAGGAGGGACAGGGGGCAACACTGAAGCTTTCTTT. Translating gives CASTTGGTGGNTEAFF.

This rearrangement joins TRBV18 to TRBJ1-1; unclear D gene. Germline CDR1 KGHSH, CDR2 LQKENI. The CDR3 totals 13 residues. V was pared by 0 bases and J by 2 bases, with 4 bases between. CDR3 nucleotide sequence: TGTGCCAGCTCACCACCCCAAAACACTGAAGCTTTCTTT. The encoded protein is CASSPPQNTEAFF.

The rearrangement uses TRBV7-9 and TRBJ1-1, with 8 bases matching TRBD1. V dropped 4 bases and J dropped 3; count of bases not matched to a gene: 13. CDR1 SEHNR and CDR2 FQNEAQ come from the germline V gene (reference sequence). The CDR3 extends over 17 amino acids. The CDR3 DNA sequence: TGTGCCAGCAGCTGGGGGATGACAGGGGATGGGGACACTGAAGCTTTCTTT. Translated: CASSWGMTGDGDTEAFF.

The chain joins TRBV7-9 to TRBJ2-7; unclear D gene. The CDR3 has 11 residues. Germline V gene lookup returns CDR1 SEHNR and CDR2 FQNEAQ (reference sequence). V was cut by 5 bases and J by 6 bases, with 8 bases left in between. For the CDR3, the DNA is TGTGCCAGCAGCCCCGGCGGCGAGCAGTACTTC. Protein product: CASSPGGEQYF.

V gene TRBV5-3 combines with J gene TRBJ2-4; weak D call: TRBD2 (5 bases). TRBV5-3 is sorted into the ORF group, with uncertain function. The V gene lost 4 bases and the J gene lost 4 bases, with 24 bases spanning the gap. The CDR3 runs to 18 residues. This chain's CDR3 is CARSAHLVPRERKNIQYF. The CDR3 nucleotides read TGTGCCAGAAGCGCACACCTCGTTCCGAGGGAGAGAAAAAACATTCAGTACTTC.